Listed here are 27 T cell receptor beta chains from one sample, sequenced in a study of T cell repertoires in cytomegalovirus infection. TCRdb used MiXCR to reprocess the reads, holding one entry per CDR3 protein. Of 300,000 or so distinct CDR3 sequences listed, about a quarter are singletons. The sequencing sample was made of PBMCs. The receptors stem from a human donor in good health (CMV status not recorded). Some clones in this sample may be carry-over from other donors' samples.

This clonotype was counted at least ten times. The V gene is TRBV28, the J gene TRBJ1-2, with D maybe TRBD1 (6 bases). This CDR3 has 14 residues. Germline V lookup: CDR1 MDHEN, CDR2 SYDVKM. V lost 3 bases and J 0 bases, leaving 8 bases between the germline ends. CDR3 amino acids: CASSLQGPNYGYTF. The CDR3 bases are TGTGCCAGCAGTTTGCAGGGGCCTAACTATGGCTACACCTTC.

This clonotype was observed a few times. In nucleotides, the CDR3 is TGTGCCAGCACCACAGGAAACTATGGCTACACCTTC. It translates to CASTTGNYGYTF. This chain uses TRBV28 with TRBJ1-2, with D perhaps TRBD1 (5 bases). The CDR3 has 12 amino acids. Germline lookup yields CDR1 MDHEN and CDR2 SYDVKM. Deletions cut 7 bases from V and 2 bases from J, with 8 bases between.

In its sample, this clonotype was seen many times. V usage is TRBV7-2 and J usage is TRBJ1-6; a weak D match, TRBD1 (6 bases). This CDR3 contains 13 residues. CDR1 and CDR2 (germline): SGHTA, FQGNSA. The ends were cut back, 4 bases at V and 6 bases at J, with 7 bases in the middle. CDR3 bases: TGTGCCAGCAGCTCCAGGGGTAATTCACCCCTCCACTTT. Protein: CASSSRGNSPLHF.

This chain uses TRBV7-2 with TRBJ1-5; D is unresolved. The CDR3 runs 15 residues. Trimming shortened V by 2 bases and J by 4 bases, and 12 bases separated the two germline ends. Germline V CDR1 and CDR2: SGHTA, FQGNSA. The CDR3, as DNA: TGTGCCAGCAGCTTACTAGGACGGATGAATCAGCCCCAGCATTTT. It yields the protein CASSLLGRMNQPQHF.

This clonotype was counted ten times or more. The chain uses TRBV11-2 and TRBJ2-7, with 7 bases identical to TRBD2. The germline V gene has CDR1 SGHAT and CDR2 FQNNGV. The CDR3 length is 17 residues. With 4 bases clipped from V and 5 bases from J, the junction kept 17 bases outside the gene matches. DNA for the CDR3: TGTGCCAGCAGCTCAGGCGTTTCGGAGCGGGATGACAACGAGCAGTACGTC. The encoded protein is CASSSGVSERDDNEQYV.

At least ten counts were recorded for this clonotype. V gene TRBV7-2 combines with J gene TRBJ2-7; no firm D call. The CDR3 has 15 amino acids. V lost 0 bases and J lost 5, with 14 bases in between. Germline V CDR1 and CDR2: SGHTA, FQGNSA. Here the CDR3 reads CASSLAFGVRHEQYF. As DNA, the CDR3 is TGTGCCAGCAGCTTAGCGTTTGGGGTCCGGCACGAGCAGTACTTC.

This clonotype showed up many times. The chain is built from TRBV7-3 and TRBJ1-1; TRBD1 matches at 9 bases. Per the germline V gene, CDR1 is SGHTA and CDR2 is FQGTGA. V trimming: 5 bases; J trimming: 5 bases; junction bases outside the gene matches: 6. This CDR3 comprises 14 residues. The CDR3 sequence is CASSPEGQGTEAFF. CDR3 DNA: TGTGCCAGCAGCCCGGAGGGACAGGGAACTGAAGCTTTCTTT.

The gene calls are TRBV10-3 and TRBJ1-1, with D hard to call. CDR3 length: 12 amino acids. V gave up 3 bases and J gave up 4 bases, with 6 bases separating them. The V gene's germline CDR1 is ENHRY and CDR2 SYGVKD. CDR3 residues: CAISEVGTEAFF. In nucleotides, the CDR3 is TGTGCCATCAGTGAAGTAGGCACTGAAGCTTTCTTT.

This clonotype was found many times. V usage is TRBV7-2 and J usage is TRBJ2-3; possible D gene TRBD1, 6 bases. The CDR3 is 15 amino acids. The germline V gene encodes CDR1 SGHTA and CDR2 FQGNSA. Trimming cost V 5 bases and J 0 bases, with 12 bases left between them. CDR3 protein: CASSHDRLSTDTQYF. As DNA, the CDR3 is TGTGCCAGCAGCCACGACAGGCTGAGCACAGATACGCAGTATTTT.

This clonotype came up many times. The CDR3 spells CASSLVPGRDSPLHF. The CDR3 nucleotides are TGTGCCAGCAGCTTAGTCCCAGGGCGGGATTCACCCCTCCACTTT. This rearrangement joins TRBV7-2 to TRBJ1-6; a weak D match, TRBD1 (5 bases). Trimming left V 1 base short and J 8 bases short, with 12 bases between. The length of the CDR3 is 15 residues. Per germline, CDR1 SGHTA and CDR2 FQGNSA.

Many counts were recorded for this clonotype. V usage is TRBV11-2 and J usage is TRBJ2-1; 9 bases are a match to TRBD2. The CDR3 runs 16 residues. V dropped 3 bases and J dropped 3; count of bases not matched to a gene: 6. Looked up from germline, CDR1 is SGHAT and CDR2 is FQNNGV. The CDR3 spells CASSFSSSGNYNEQFF. The CDR3 DNA reads TGTGCCAGCAGCTTCTCGTCTAGCGGGAACTACAATGAGCAGTTCTTC.

The rearrangement uses TRBV19 and TRBJ2-2; 12 bases map to TRBD2. Germline V gene data show CDR1 as LNHDA and CDR2 as SQIVND (reference sequence). Trimming took 3 bases from V and 6 from J; bases not matched to a gene: 2. This CDR3 is 15 amino acids long. The CDR3 DNA follows: TGTGCCAGTAGTATGGGACTAGCGGGTCCCGGGGAGCTGTTTTTT. The encoded protein is CASSMGLAGPGELFF.

This chain links TRBV6-5 with TRBJ2-7, with 11 nucleotides matching TRBD1. Germline V gives CDR1 MNHEY, CDR2 SVGAGI. The CDR3 runs 16 residues. J lost 7 bases, V lost 6 bases, and 14 bases had no gene match. The DNA for the CDR3 is TGTGCCAGCAGACTATCCCCGGGACAGGGGGTTCAAGAGCAGTACTTC. This sequence encodes CASRLSPGQGVQEQYF.

This rearrangement joins TRBV7-9 to TRBJ1-1, with TRBD1 matching 7 bases. After removal of 3 bases from V and 5 bases from J, the junction contained 6 bases not matched to a gene. The CDR3 totals 14 residues. Germline V lookup: CDR1 SEHNR, CDR2 FQNEAQ (reference sequence). The CDR3 nucleotides are TGTGCCAGCAGCTTCCAGGGGGGTGAAACTGAAGCTTTCTTT. Encoded protein: CASSFQGGETEAFF.

This clonotype was detected a few times. CDR3 sequence (DNA): TGTGCCAGCACCCCTCAAATACCGGGACTAGGCGCCGGGGAGCTGTTTTTT. This gives the protein CASTPQIPGLGAGELFF. The V and J genes are TRBV28 and TRBJ2-2; 8 bases match TRBD2. The CDR3 sequence is 17 residues long. Germline CDR1 is MDHEN and CDR2 is SYDVKM. V gave up 7 bases and J gave up 6 bases; unmatched junction bases: 16.

This clonotype was seen a few times. This sequence joins TRBV28 and TRBJ1-5; weak D call: TRBD1 (5 bases). The CDR3 loop spans 15 amino acids. V lost 8 bases, J lost 0 bases, and 14 bases lay in between. Per germline, CDR1 MDHEN and CDR2 SYDVKM. CDR3 amino acids: CASLRGGVSNQPQHF. The CDR3, as DNA: TGTGCCAGCCTCCGTGGAGGGGTTAGCAATCAGCCCCAGCATTTT.

The rearrangement joins TRBV2 to TRBJ2-5, with D perhaps matching TRBD1 (6 bases). Deletions cut 8 bases from V and 0 bases from J, with 10 bases between. The CDR3 totals 13 residues. Germline CDR1 and CDR2: SNHLY and FYNNEI. The CDR3 sequence: CASADRDQETQYF. CDR3 nucleotide sequence: TGTGCCAGCGCGGACAGAGACCAAGAGACCCAGTACTTC.

The CDR3 DNA sequence: TGCAGTGTTATGCCAGGGGGTTCAAATGAGCAGTTCTTC. Translating it yields CSVMPGGSNEQFF. The J gene is TRBJ2-1, the V gene TRBV20-1, with TRBD1 matching over 7 bases. The V gene's germline CDR1 is DFQATT and CDR2 SNEGSKA (reference sequence). V lost 7 bases, J lost 7 bases, and 10 bases stayed unmatched. This CDR3 comprises 13 residues.

This clonotype was observed at least ten times. The CDR3 nucleotides read TGTGCCAGCAGTGGCACGACTAGCGGGAGGAGGTACGAGCAGTACTTC. Translating gives CASSGTTSGRRYEQYF. The chain joins TRBV6-1 to TRBJ2-7, with TRBD2 matching 13 bases. The J segment lost 4 bases and the V segment lost 4 bases, leaving 7 bases of the junction unmatched. The CDR3 has 16 residues. Germline V gives CDR1 MNHNS, CDR2 SASEGT.

The sample holds many counts of this clonotype. This chain connects TRBV7-8 to TRBJ1-2; no reliable D call. Germline V gene data show CDR1 as SGHVS and CDR2 as FQNEAQ. Trimming took 2 bases from V and 7 from J, leaving 14 bases between them. The CDR3 consists of 14 residues. The CDR3 loop is CASSLIGLNSGYTF. The CDR3 coding sequence is TGTGCCAGCAGCTTAATCGGACTCAATAGTGGCTACACCTTC. Based on the CDR3 plus reference TRBV7-8 and TRBJ1-2, the full variable domain is GAGVSQSPRYKVAKRGQDVALRCDPISGHVSLFWYQQALGQGPEFLTYFQNEAQLDKSGLPSDRFFAERPEGSVSTLKIQRTQQEDSAVYLCASSLIGLNSGYTFGSGTRLTVV.

There are many counts of this clonotype. The V gene is TRBV6-1, the J gene TRBJ2-7; 12 bases map to TRBD1. The CDR3 is 14 residues long. Trimming cost V 6 bases and J 5 bases; bases outside gene matches: 5. Germline V CDR1 and CDR2: MNHNS, SASEGT. In DNA, the CDR3 is TGTGCCAGCAGCTGGGACAGGGGGCGAAACGAGCAGTACTTC. Translation: CASSWDRGRNEQYF.

The sample holds one count of this clonotype. The V gene is TRBV6-1, the J gene TRBJ1-5; 8 bases line up with TRBD1. The V segment lost 2 bases and the J segment 6 bases; nucleotides outside the gene matches: 6. CDR3 size: 15 residues. Germline V gene lookup returns CDR1 MNHNS and CDR2 SASEGT. CDR3 in DNA: TGTGCCAGCAGTGAATGGCAGGGGGCCGGTCAGCCCCAGCATTTT. Protein sequence: CASSEWQGAGQPQHF.

The J gene is TRBJ1-5, the V gene TRBV12-3 or TRBV12-4; D not resolved. Trimming stripped 1 base from V and 7 bases from J, with 8 bases between. The CDR3 spans 13 residues. The CDR3 coding sequence is TGTGCCAGCAGTTTAGGACACGGGCAGCCCCAGCATTTT. Translating gives CASSLGHGQPQHF.

This chain connects TRBV12-3 or TRBV12-4 to TRBJ2-7, with D possibly TRBD2 on 5 matching bases. The CDR3 totals 16 residues. Trimming cost V 4 bases and J 1 base, with 17 bases left between them. DNA of the CDR3: TGTGCCAGCAGTTCAAACAAGCGGCTACGTTCCTACGAGCAGTACTTC. It specifies CASSSNKRLRSYEQYF.

This clonotype appeared a few times. The chain joins TRBV7-9 to TRBJ1-4, with D possibly TRBD1 on 5 matching bases. This CDR3 is 16 amino acids long. V lost 3 bases and J 3 bases, leaving 14 bases between the germline ends. Germline CDR1 SEHNR, CDR2 FQNEAQ (reference sequence). CDR3 DNA: TGTGCCAGCAGCTTGGGGGTCCCGGCAGCTAATGAAAAACTGTTTTTT. Protein: CASSLGVPAANEKLFF.

CDR3 protein: CSARSGQGGTEAFF. The CDR3 nucleotides are TGCAGTGCTAGGAGCGGACAGGGGGGCACTGAAGCTTTCTTT. V gene TRBV20-1 combines with J gene TRBJ1-1, with 10 bases identical to TRBD1. Germline V lookup: CDR1 DFQATT, CDR2 SNEGSKA (reference sequence). Trimming removed 3 bases from V and 4 bases from J; junction bases left unmatched: 5. This CDR3 spans 14 amino acids.

J is TRBJ2-3 and V is TRBV20-1, with no clear D. Germline V gene data show CDR1 as DFQATT and CDR2 as SNEGSKA (reference sequence). Trimming cost V 5 bases and J 1 base, with 10 bases left between them. The CDR3 loop spans 13 amino acids. The CDR3 nucleotides are TGCAGTGCTGCGGACGGACGCACAGATACGCAGTATTTT. Its protein product is CSAADGRTDTQYF.